These 29 T cell receptor beta chains were sequenced from one sample in a study of blood T cell repertoires in COVID-19. This table comes from immunoSEQ multiplex PCR, and its TCRdb copy is limited to in-frame clones, with some not included. The table includes around 340,000 clones, around four fifths detected once. The source material was peripheral blood. These receptors all come from a man younger than 40 with active or convalescent COVID-19.

Note on this clone: Different DNA sequences within this sample yield the same CDR3. The chain links TRBV2 to TRBJ1-6, with TRBD1 identical over 9 bases. Germline V gene lookup returns CDR1 SNHLY and CDR2 FYNNEI. Trimming at V came to 7 bases and at J to 7 bases, leaving 2 bases not matched to a gene. The CDR3 loop spans 13 amino acids. In DNA, the CDR3 is TGTGCCAGCACGGGGACAGGGAATTCACCCCTCCACTTT. Its translation is CASTGTGNSPLHF.

The chain employs TRBV24-1 and TRBJ2-7; the match to TRBD1 covers 8 bases. J was trimmed by 3 bases and V by 5 bases; bases with no gene match: 8. CDR3 size: 15 residues. Germline V gene lookup returns CDR1 KGHDR and CDR2 SFDVKD. The DNA of the CDR3 is TGTGCCACCAGTGTAAGACAGGGGAGCGTCTACGAGCAGTACTTC. Its translation is CATSVRQGSVYEQYF.

This chain links TRBV5-1 with TRBJ1-1; 9 bases match TRBD1. The CDR3 loop spans 16 amino acids. Looked up from germline, CDR1 is SGHRS and CDR2 is YFSETQ. Trimming cost V 4 bases and J 1 base; bases outside gene matches: 8. CDR3 amino acids: CASSVGQGGKNTEAFF. CDR3 coding DNA: TGCGCCAGCAGCGTGGGACAGGGAGGTAAGAACACTGAAGCTTTCTTT.

V gene TRBV6-2 or TRBV6-3 combines with J gene TRBJ2-7; D may be TRBD1 (6 bases). V shed 4 bases and J shed 6 bases, with 13 bases lying between them. The CDR3 is 13 residues long. The germline V gene has CDR1 MNHEY and CDR2 SVGEGT. The CDR3 sequence is CASSLGQNPEQYF. The DNA of the CDR3 is TGTGCCAGCAGTTTGGGACAAAACCCCGAGCAGTACTTC.

For the CDR3, the DNA is TGTGCCAGCAGCTTAGATGGGGGACTAGCGGTAAGCACAGATACGCAGTATTTT. Its protein is CASSLDGGLAVSTDTQYF. V is TRBV11-3 and J is TRBJ2-3; 11 nucleotides agree with TRBD2. This CDR3 is 18 amino acids long. Germline trimming cut 0 bases from V and 0 bases from J; bases unmatched to any gene: 5. Germline loops: CDR1 SGHNT, CDR2 YENEEA.

The chain uses TRBV18 and TRBJ1-5; the D gene is possibly TRBD1 (6 bases). Germline V gene data show CDR1 as KGHSH and CDR2 as LQKENI. CDR3 length: 13 residues. V was pared by 8 bases and J by 3 bases, with 11 bases between. In nucleotides, the CDR3 is TGTGCCAGCACCGGACAGTTCAATCAGCCCCAGCATTTT. The encoded protein is CASTGQFNQPQHF.

This clone came up a few times. The rearrangement joins TRBV7-7 to TRBJ2-7; D possibly corresponds to TRBD1 (5 bases). The CDR3 extends over 13 amino acids. V was cut by 3 bases and J by 7 bases, with 13 bases left in between. In germline, CDR1 is SSHAT, CDR2 FNYEAQ (reference sequence). CDR3 residues: CASSLGGAEEQYF. CDR3 sequence (DNA): TGTGCCAGCAGCTTGGGTGGGGCTGAAGAGCAGTACTTC.

The chain combines TRBV18 with TRBJ2-7; maybe TRBD2 (5 bases). Germline V CDR1 and CDR2: KGHSH, LQKENI. This CDR3 is built from 14 residues. The ends were cut back, 6 bases at V and 3 bases at J, with 15 bases in the middle. In DNA form, the CDR3 reads TGTGCCAGCTCTATACTACAGAGGGTCTACGAGCAGTACTTC. Protein product: CASSILQRVYEQYF.

This sequence joins TRBV29-1 and TRBJ1-1; D remains unclear. Trimming took 4 bases from V and 4 from J, leaving 10 bases between them. This CDR3 is 12 amino acids long. Germline CDR1 and CDR2: SQVTM and ANQGSEA. CDR3 bases: TGCAGCGTTGTCGCGCCTGGCACTGAAGCTTTCTTT. This gives the protein CSVVAPGTEAFF.

V and J are TRBV5-1 and TRBJ1-4, with 7 bases aligning to TRBD1. The CDR3 loop spans 15 amino acids. Germline V lookup: CDR1 SGHRS, CDR2 YFSETQ. The trim removed 3 bases at V and 7 bases at J, leaving 9 bases unmatched. The CDR3 DNA reads as TGCGCCAGCAGCTCTCGACAGGGATTACGTGAAAAACTGTTTTTT. This sequence encodes CASSSRQGLREKLFF. Looking up the rest from reference TRBV5-1 and TRBJ1-4 gives the full variable domain: KAGVTQTPRYLIKTRGQQVTLSCSPISGHRSVSWYQQTPGQGLQFLFEYFSETQRNKGNFPGRFSGRQFSNSRSEMNVSTLELGDSALYLCASSSRQGLREKLFFGSGTQLSVL.

The genes are TRBV7-2 and TRBJ2-1; TRBD2 matches 11 bases. CDR3 length: 12 amino acids. V was clipped by 4 bases and J by 10 bases; unmatched bases: 0. The germline CDR1 and CDR2 sequences are SGHTA and FQGNSA. The CDR3 reads CASSSSGREQFF. The CDR3 nucleotides are TGTGCCAGCAGCTCTAGCGGGAGGGAGCAGTTCTTC.

The rearrangement joins TRBV7-6 to TRBJ1-4; D not certain. Germline V lookup: CDR1 SGHVS, CDR2 FNYEAQ. The CDR3 is 14 amino acids. V was clipped by 2 bases and J by 8 bases, with 12 bases between them. For the CDR3, the DNA is TGTGCCAGCAGCTTAAATCCATTAGTAGAAAAACTGTTTTTT. Protein: CASSLNPLVEKLFF.

This clone occurred many times. V usage is TRBV27 and J usage is TRBJ2-7; D not resolved. This CDR3 region has 14 residues. Trimming pared 0 bases from V and 3 bases from J, leaving 9 bases between. The germline V gene encodes CDR1 MNHEY and CDR2 SMNVEV (reference sequence). The CDR3, as DNA: TGTGCCAGCAGTTTATCAGCCCAAAGCTACGAGCAGTACTTC. Its protein is CASSLSAQSYEQYF.

The V call is TRBV4-3, the J call TRBJ1-5; 8 nucleotides match TRBD1. Germline V gene sequence: CDR1 LGHNA, CDR2 YSLEER. The CDR3 length is 16 residues. With V trimmed by 3 bases and J by 5 bases, 9 bases remained unmatched. The CDR3 sequence: CASSQGRDRPDQPQHF. The CDR3 DNA reads as TGCGCCAGCAGCCAGGGCCGGGACAGGCCGGATCAGCCCCAGCATTTT.

This chain joins TRBV19 and TRBJ1-1; TRBD1 matches at 7 bases. This CDR3 comprises 13 residues. After removal of 4 bases from V and 4 bases from J, the junction contained 3 bases not matched to a gene. Germline values: CDR1 LNHDA, CDR2 SQIVND (reference sequence). The CDR3 coding sequence is TGTGCCAGTAGTACCGGACAGGCCACTGAAGCTTTCTTT. Amino acid sequence: CASSTGQATEAFF.

The V call is TRBV7-2, the J call TRBJ2-7; 7 bases are shared with TRBD1. With 1 base clipped from V and 1 base from J, the junction kept 4 bases outside the gene matches. CDR3 length: 15 residues. Germline V gene data show CDR1 as SGHTA and CDR2 as FQGNSA. The CDR3 loop is CASSLVAGGSYEQYF. The CDR3, as DNA: TGTGCCAGCAGCTTAGTGGCAGGGGGTTCCTACGAGCAGTACTTC.

This chain connects TRBV4-1 to TRBJ2-3; D may be TRBD2 (5 bases). V lost 0 bases and J lost 0, with 16 bases in between. Per germline, CDR1 MGHRA and CDR2 YSYEKL. CDR3 size: 18 residues. CDR3 protein: CASSQDSDLGGSTDTQYF. The CDR3 coding sequence is TGCGCCAGCAGCCAAGATTCGGACCTAGGAGGTAGCACAGATACGCAGTATTTT.

This chain connects TRBV9 to TRBJ1-1, with D possibly matching TRBD1 (5 bases). Germline CDR1 SGDLS, CDR2 YYNGEE. V gave up 4 bases and J gave up 3 bases, with 10 bases separating them. The CDR3 is 13 residues long. CDR3 nucleotide sequence: TGTGCCAGCAGCTCGGGCAGGGACACTGAAGCTTTCTTT. As protein: CASSSGRDTEAFF.

This chain joins TRBV5-4 and TRBJ1-1; D unclear. V lost 4 bases to trimming and J lost 1 base, with 14 bases between them. The CDR3 totals 15 residues. The germline CDR1 and CDR2 sequences are SGHNT and YYREEE (reference sequence). CDR3 sequence: CASSTPMTPNTEAFF. CDR3 sequence (DNA): TGTGCCAGCAGCACGCCTATGACACCGAACACTGAAGCTTTCTTT.

The genes are TRBV7-3 and TRBJ2-1; D gene unclear. Deletions cut 5 bases from V and 5 bases from J, with 10 bases between. The CDR3 is 13 residues long. Looked up from germline, CDR1 is SGHTA and CDR2 is FQGTGA. The CDR3 DNA reads TGTGCCAGCAGCGAGGATCGGAACAATGAGCAGTTCTTC. It translates to CASSEDRNNEQFF.

The rearrangement links TRBV5-8 to TRBJ2-5; maybe TRBD2 (6 bases). The germline V gene has CDR1 SGHTS and CDR2 YDEGEE. The CDR3 sequence is 15 residues long. V dropped 0 bases and J dropped 4 bases, with 13 bases sitting between them. Here the CDR3 reads CASSLGSGSSETQYF. Here the CDR3 DNA reads TGTGCCAGCAGCTTGGGTAGCGGTAGTTCAGAGACCCAGTACTTC.

This clone came up a few times. This CDR3 is CASSVEVTGAEAFF. The CDR3 DNA is TGTGCCAGCAGCGTAGAGGTGACAGGAGCTGAAGCTTTCTTT. The chain joins TRBV9 to TRBJ1-1; D is perhaps TRBD1 (6 bases). Germline V gene lookup returns CDR1 SGDLS and CDR2 YYNGEE. V was clipped by 0 bases and J by 6 bases, with 12 bases between them. The CDR3 is made up of 14 amino acids.

The sample holds a few counts of this clone. The same CDR3 is also encoded by other DNA sequences in this sample. The chain employs TRBV9 and TRBJ1-2, with a possible D match to TRBD1 (5 bases). Looked up from germline, CDR1 is SGDLS and CDR2 is YYNGEE. The germline V and J ends were trimmed by 2 bases and 4 bases, with 12 bases remaining between them. The CDR3 has 14 residues. This CDR3 is CASSVGGGSYGYTF. CDR3 in DNA: TGTGCCAGCAGCGTCGGGGGAGGTAGCTATGGCTACACCTTC.

The V call is TRBV4-1, the J call TRBJ1-5; D not resolved. V was pared by 1 base and J by 1 base, with 14 bases between. Germline V gene data show CDR1 as MGHRA and CDR2 as YSYEKL. The CDR3 sequence is 17 residues long. Here the CDR3 reads CASSQARLISSNQPQHF. Written as DNA, the CDR3 is TGCGCCAGCAGCCAAGCCAGACTGATTTCAAGCAATCAGCCCCAGCATTTT.

The V and J genes are TRBV28 and TRBJ1-5; TRBD1 matches at 8 bases. The length of the CDR3 is 16 residues. Trimming cost V 6 bases and J 7 bases; bases outside gene matches: 14. The V gene's germline CDR1 is MDHEN and CDR2 SYDVKM. CDR3 bases: TGTGCCAGCAGAGATCCTGACAGGGGAGGCAGGCAGCCCCAGCATTTT. Translating gives CASRDPDRGGRQPQHF.

The chain is built from TRBV19 and TRBJ2-7, with TRBD2 identical over 8 bases. CDR1 and CDR2 from the germline V gene are LNHDA and SQIVND (reference sequence). V lost 5 bases and J lost 3; bases outside the gene matches: 3. CDR3 length: 13 amino acids. The CDR3 reads CASSRGGSYEQYF. In nucleotides, the CDR3 is TGTGCCAGTAGTCGGGGGGGCAGCTACGAGCAGTACTTC. Filled out from reference TRBV19 and TRBJ2-7, the complete variable domain reads DGGITQSPKYLFRKEGQNVTLSCEQNLNHDAMYWYRQDPGQGLRLIYYSQIVNDFQKGDIAEGYSVSREKKESFPLTVTSAQKNPTAFYLCASSRGGSYEQYFGPGTRLTVT.

This clone occurred once. The chain joins TRBV6-1 to TRBJ1-4; D not certain. Germline V gives CDR1 MNHNS, CDR2 SASEGT. The CDR3 covers 13 residues. V lost 3 bases and J 8 bases, leaving 10 bases between the germline ends. CDR3 region: CASSDLSREKLFF. CDR3 coding DNA: TGTGCCAGCAGTGACCTGAGTCGGGAAAAACTGTTTTTT.

CDR3 sequence reads: CASSLGPAQPQHF. The CDR3 region has the DNA TGTGCCAGCAGCTTGGGGCCTGCCCAGCCCCAGCATTTT. The rearrangement uses TRBV5-6 and TRBJ1-5; D remains ambiguous. The length of the CDR3 is 13 residues. Per germline, CDR1 SGHDT and CDR2 YYEEEE. Trimming removed 0 bases from V and 7 bases from J, with 8 bases in between.

The rearrangement links TRBV7-3 to TRBJ2-1; D might be TRBD2 (6 bases). The length of the CDR3 is 15 residues. V lost 4 bases to trimming and J lost 6 bases, with 16 bases between them. Germline CDR1 is SGHTA and CDR2 is FQGTGA. In nucleotides, the CDR3 is TGTGCCAGCAGCTACACCGGGACTGCTGCCAATGAGCAGTTCTTC. It is translated as CASSYTGTAANEQFF.